A selection of T cell receptor beta chains follows, all from one sample in a study of PD-1 blockade in classical Hodgkin lymphoma. Here immunoSEQ multiplex PCR was the method, and the copy in TCRdb shows in-frame clones only, minus some. Of fewer than 30,000 clones in the sample, almost 90% were seen once. The sequencing here drew on CD8+ T cells from blood, taken at baseline. These receptors came from a human donor with classical Hodgkin lymphoma. The CDR3 runs from the conserved cysteine through the conserved F or W. Each record gives: clone size, V gene, J gene, D gene, CDR3 DNA, CDR3 protein. D genes are given only for firm matches. Clone size is not always given. Where it is, it says once, few, many or a class for expanded clones.

NA,TRBV10-3,TRBJ2-7,TRBD1,TGTGCCATCAGTCCGGGACAGGACTACGAGCAGTACTTC,CAISPGQDYEQYF
NA,TRBV5-1,TRBJ2-5,NA,TGCGCCAGCAGCTTGTCTTCGGGGGCTGAGACCCAGTACTTC,CASSLSSGAETQYF
NA,TRBV7-9,TRBJ2-7,TRBD2,TGTGCCAGCAGCTTAGTTGCGGGAGGCTACGAGCAGTACTTC,CASSLVAGGYEQYF
NA,TRBV28,TRBJ1-4,NA,TGTGCCAGCAGTGGTTTGAGGGAAAAACTGTTTTTT,CASSGLREKLFF
NA,TRBV7-9,TRBJ1-1,TRBD1,TGTGCCGGACGGACAGGGGAAGCTGAAGCTTTCTTT,CAGRTGEAEAFF
NA,TRBV10-2,TRBJ2-2,TRBD2,TGCGCCAGCATTAGGAGGGACGGGGGGTCCGGGGAGCTGTTTTTT,CASIRRDGGSGELFF
NA,TRBV5-1,TRBJ2-7,TRBD2,TGCGCCAGCAGCTTGGGGGCCCCGGGACTAGCAAGCGAGCAGTACTTC,CASSLGAPGLASEQYF
NA,TRBV9,TRBJ2-1,NA,TGTGCCAGCAGCGTACGGGAGTCCCCCTACAATGAGCAGTTCTTC,CASSVRESPYNEQFF
once,TRBV5-6,TRBJ1-2,NA,TGTGCCAGCAGCTCCGGACCTAACTATGGCTACACCTTC,CASSSGPNYGYTF
NA,TRBV4-1,TRBJ1-2,NA,TGCGCCAGCAGCCGAGGGGGGGCAGGGGTAAACTATGGCTACACCTTC,CASSRGGAGVNYGYTF
NA,TRBV6-5,TRBJ2-2,NA,TGTGCCAGCAGTTTTGCGGGAAGCACCGGGGAGCTGTTTTTT,CASSFAGSTGELFF
once,TRBV27,TRBJ1-4,NA,TGTGCCAGCAGCCGTGGGACGTCGGGGAATGAAAAACTGTTTTTT,CASSRGTSGNEKLFF
NA,TRBV5-6,TRBJ2-5,TRBD2,TGTGCCAGCAGCAAGGGACTAGCGGTACAAGAGACCCAGTACTTC,CASSKGLAVQETQYF
NA,TRBV30,TRBJ2-7,NA,TGTGCCTGGAGTCTGGTTACCGGGCTCGAGCAGTACTTC,CAWSLVTGLEQYF
large,TRBV19,TRBJ2-7,TRBD2,TGTGCCAGTAGTGAGGCTAGCGGGATAGTCTACGAGCAGTACTTC,CASSEASGIVYEQYF
NA,TRBV5-1,TRBJ2-7,NA,TGCGCCAGCAGCGGTAGGACAACAGGCCCCTACGAGCAGTACTTC,CASSGRTTGPYEQYF
NA,TRBV7-8,TRBJ1-5,NA,TGTGCCAGCAGCAGCAGGGGCCTTTATAGCAATCAGCCCCAGCATTTT,CASSSRGLYSNQPQHF
NA,TRBV9,TRBJ1-2,NA,TGTGCCAGCAGCGTAGACAGGGACTATGGCTACACCTTC,CASSVDRDYGYTF
NA,TRBV11-2,TRBJ2-1,NA,TGTGCCAGCAGCTGGCAGGGGACTGAGCAGTTCTTC,CASSWQGTEQFF
NA,TRBV27,TRBJ2-7,TRBD2,TGTGCCAGCAGTTTAACTAGCGGGAGCTACGAGCAGTACTTC,CASSLTSGSYEQYF
NA,TRBV7-9,TRBJ2-2,TRBD1,TGTGCCAGCAGCACTCGGACAGGGGCCACCGGGGAGCTGTTTTTT,CASSTRTGATGELFF
NA,TRBV5-4,TRBJ2-2,NA,TGTGCCAGCAGCTTGGTCCTGCGCCCGAACACCGGGGAGCTGTTTTTT,CASSLVLRPNTGELFF
NA,TRBV11-2,TRBJ2-1,NA,TGTGCCAGCAGACAGACACCGGGGGCCGCCTCCTACAATGAGCAGTTCTTC,CASRQTPGAASYNEQFF
NA,TRBV19,TRBJ1-5,TRBD1,TGTGCCAGTAGTATAGGAAGGGACAGCTCACCCCTCAAGGATCAGCCCCAGCATTTT,CASSIGRDSSPLKDQPQHF
NA,TRBV5-6,TRBJ2-7,NA,TGTGCCAGCAGCTTCCGGGCAGGGCACGAGCAGTACTTC,CASSFRAGHEQYF
NA,TRBV7-6,TRBJ2-7,TRBD1,TGTGCCAGCAGCCCAGGACAGGGGGGCTACGAGCAGTACTTC,CASSPGQGGYEQYF
once,TRBV5-1,TRBJ2-7,NA,TGCGCCAGCGGGCAAGGGTCCTACGAGCAGTACTTC,CASGQGSYEQYF
NA,TRBV29-1,TRBJ1-2,NA,TGCAGCGTTGAACCCAGGAGACTTAACTATGGCTACACCTTC,CSVEPRRLNYGYTF
NA,TRBV7-9,TRBJ2-1,TRBD2,TGTGCCAGCAGCTCGGCACTAGCGGGTGGCCCCAATGAGCAGTTCTTC,CASSSALAGGPNEQFF
NA,TRBV5-6,TRBJ1-5,NA,TGTGCCAGCAGCTTGGGTGGGTATAGCAATCAGCCCCAGCATTTT,CASSLGGYSNQPQHF
NA,TRBV7-9,TRBJ2-5,NA,TGTGCCAGCAACCGGGGTGGGAAAGAGACCCAGTACTTC,CASNRGGKETQYF
few,TRBV27,TRBJ1-5,NA,TGTGCCAGCAGGAGGGAGGGTAGCAATCAGCCCCAGCATTTT,CASRREGSNQPQHF
once,TRBV13,TRBJ1-2,NA,TGTGCCAGCAGCATAGGGACTATGTGGTATGGCTACACCTTC,CASSIGTMWYGYTF
once,TRBV27,TRBJ1-4,TRBD1,TGTGCCAGCAGTTTGGACAGGGGGGGTAATGAAAAACTGTTTTTT,CASSLDRGGNEKLFF
NA,TRBV30,TRBJ1-3,NA,TGTGGTTTGTCTGGAAACACCATATATTTT,CGLSGNTIYF
NA,TRBV5-6,TRBJ2-2,NA,TGTGCCAGCAGCTTGGGGGGCGGGGAGCTGTTTTTT,CASSLGGGELFF
NA,TRBV2,TRBJ2-3,NA,TGTGCCATCCTACCGTCAGATACGCAGTATTTT,CAILPSDTQYF